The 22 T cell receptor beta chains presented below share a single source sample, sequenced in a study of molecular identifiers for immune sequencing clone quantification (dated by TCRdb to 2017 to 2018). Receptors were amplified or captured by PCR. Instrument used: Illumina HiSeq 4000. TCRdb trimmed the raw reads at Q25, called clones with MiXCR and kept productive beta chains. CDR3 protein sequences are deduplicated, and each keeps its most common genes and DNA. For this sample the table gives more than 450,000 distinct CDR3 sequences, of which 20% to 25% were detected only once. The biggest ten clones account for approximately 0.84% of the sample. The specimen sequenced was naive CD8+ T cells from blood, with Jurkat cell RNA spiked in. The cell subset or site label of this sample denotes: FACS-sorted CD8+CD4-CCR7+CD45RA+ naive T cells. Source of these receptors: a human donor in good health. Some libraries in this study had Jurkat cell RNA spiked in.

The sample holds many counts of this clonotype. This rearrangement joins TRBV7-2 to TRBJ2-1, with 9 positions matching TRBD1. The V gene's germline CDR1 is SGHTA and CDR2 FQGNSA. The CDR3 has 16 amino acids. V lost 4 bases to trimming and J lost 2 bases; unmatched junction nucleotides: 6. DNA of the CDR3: TGTGCCAGCAGCTCCAAACAGGGGGCGGCCTACAATGAGCAGTTCTTC. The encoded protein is CASSSKQGAAYNEQFF.

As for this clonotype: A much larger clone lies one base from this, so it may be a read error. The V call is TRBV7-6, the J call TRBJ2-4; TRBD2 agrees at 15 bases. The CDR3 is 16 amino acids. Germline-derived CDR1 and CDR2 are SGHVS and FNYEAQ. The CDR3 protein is CASSGLAGGPENIQCF. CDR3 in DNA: TGTGCCAGCAGCGGACTAGCGGGGGGGCCCGAAAACATTCAGTGCTTC. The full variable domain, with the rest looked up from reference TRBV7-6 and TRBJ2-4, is GAGVSQSPRYKVTKRGQDVALRCDPISGHVSLYWYRQALGQGPEFLTYFNYEAQQDKSGLPNDRFSAERPEGSISTLTIQRTEQRDSAMYRCASSGLAGGPENIQCFGAGTRLSVL.

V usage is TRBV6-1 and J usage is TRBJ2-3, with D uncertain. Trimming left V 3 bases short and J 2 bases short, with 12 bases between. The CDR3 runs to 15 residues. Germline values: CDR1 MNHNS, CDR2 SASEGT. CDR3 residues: CASSDFRQTTDTQYF. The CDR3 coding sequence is TGTGCCAGCAGTGATTTTAGACAAACCACAGATACGCAGTATTTT.

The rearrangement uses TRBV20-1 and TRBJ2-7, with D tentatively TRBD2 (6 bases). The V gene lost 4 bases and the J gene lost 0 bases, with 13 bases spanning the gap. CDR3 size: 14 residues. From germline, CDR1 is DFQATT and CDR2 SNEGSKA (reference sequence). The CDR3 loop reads CSAIPRDFSYEQYF. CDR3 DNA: TGCAGTGCTATCCCCCGGGACTTCTCCTACGAGCAGTACTTC.

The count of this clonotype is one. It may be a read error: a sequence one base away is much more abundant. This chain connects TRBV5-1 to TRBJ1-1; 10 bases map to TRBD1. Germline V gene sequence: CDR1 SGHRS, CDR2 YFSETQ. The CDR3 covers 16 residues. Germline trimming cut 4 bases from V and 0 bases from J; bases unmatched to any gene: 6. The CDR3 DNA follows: TGCGCCAGCAGCCCGACAGGGGGCAACATGAACACTGAAGCTTTCTTT. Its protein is CASSPTGGNMNTEAFF. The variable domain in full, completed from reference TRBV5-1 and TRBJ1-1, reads KAGVTQTPRYLIKTRGQQVTLSCSPISGHRSVSWYQQTPGQGLQFLFEYFSETQRNKGNFPGRFSGRQFSNSRSEMNVSTLELGDSALYLCASSPTGGNMNTEAFFGQGTRLTVV.

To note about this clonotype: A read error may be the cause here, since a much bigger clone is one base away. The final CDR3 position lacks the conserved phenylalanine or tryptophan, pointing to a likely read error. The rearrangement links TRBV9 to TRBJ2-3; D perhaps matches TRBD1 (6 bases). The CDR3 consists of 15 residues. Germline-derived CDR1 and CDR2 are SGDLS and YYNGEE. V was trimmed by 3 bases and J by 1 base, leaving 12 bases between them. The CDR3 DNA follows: TGTGCCAGCAGCGAAAGTTCAGGGGGCACAGATACGCAGTATCTT. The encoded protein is CASSESSGGTDTQYL.

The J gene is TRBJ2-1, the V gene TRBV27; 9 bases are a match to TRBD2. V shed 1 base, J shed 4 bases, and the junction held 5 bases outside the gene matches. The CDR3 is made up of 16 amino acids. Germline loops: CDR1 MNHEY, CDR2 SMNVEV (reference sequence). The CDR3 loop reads CASSLLAGVGYNEQFF. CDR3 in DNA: TGTGCCAGCAGTTTATTAGCGGGAGTTGGGTACAATGAGCAGTTCTTC.

The CDR3 region has the DNA TGTGCCAGCAGTCCGCGACGTTTAGAAGGTGCAGATACGCAGTATTTT. This encodes CASSPRRLEGADTQYF. V gene TRBV27 combines with J gene TRBJ2-3; D remains ambiguous. The length of the CDR3 is 16 residues. Trimming removed 5 bases at V and 4 bases at J, with 19 bases between. Germline CDR1 MNHEY, CDR2 SMNVEV (reference sequence).

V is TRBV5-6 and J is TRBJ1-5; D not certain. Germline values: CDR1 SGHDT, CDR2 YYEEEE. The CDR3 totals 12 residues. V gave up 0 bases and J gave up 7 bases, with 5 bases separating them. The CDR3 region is CASSLGWQPQHF. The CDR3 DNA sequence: TGTGCCAGCAGCTTGGGTTGGCAGCCCCAGCATTTT.

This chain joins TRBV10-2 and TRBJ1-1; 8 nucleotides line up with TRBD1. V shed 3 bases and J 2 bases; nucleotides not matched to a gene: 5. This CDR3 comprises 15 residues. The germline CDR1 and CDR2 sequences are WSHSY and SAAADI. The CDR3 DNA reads TGCGCCAGCAGTGATCCCCAGGGGGCAAACACTGAAGCTTTCTTT. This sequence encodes CASSDPQGANTEAFF.

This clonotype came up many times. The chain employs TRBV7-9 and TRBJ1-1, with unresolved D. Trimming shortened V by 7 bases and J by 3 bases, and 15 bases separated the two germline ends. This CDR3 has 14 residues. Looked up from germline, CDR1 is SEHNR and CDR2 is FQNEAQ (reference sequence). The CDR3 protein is CASIWASEYTEAFF. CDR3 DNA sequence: TGTGCCAGCATCTGGGCCTCAGAGTACACTGAAGCTTTCTTT.

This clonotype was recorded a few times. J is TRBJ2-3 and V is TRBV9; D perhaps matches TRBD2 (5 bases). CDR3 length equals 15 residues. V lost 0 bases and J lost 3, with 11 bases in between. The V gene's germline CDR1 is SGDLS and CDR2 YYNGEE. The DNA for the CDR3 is TGTGCCAGCAGCGTAGGTACGGGAAGTACAGATACGCAGTATTTT. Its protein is CASSVGTGSTDTQYF.

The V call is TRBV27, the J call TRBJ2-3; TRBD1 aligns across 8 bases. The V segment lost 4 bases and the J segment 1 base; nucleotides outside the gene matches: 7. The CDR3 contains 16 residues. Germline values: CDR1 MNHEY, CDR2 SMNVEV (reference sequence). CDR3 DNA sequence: TGTGCCAGCAGTTCCCTGACAGGGGATGGCACAGATACGCAGTATTTT. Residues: CASSSLTGDGTDTQYF.

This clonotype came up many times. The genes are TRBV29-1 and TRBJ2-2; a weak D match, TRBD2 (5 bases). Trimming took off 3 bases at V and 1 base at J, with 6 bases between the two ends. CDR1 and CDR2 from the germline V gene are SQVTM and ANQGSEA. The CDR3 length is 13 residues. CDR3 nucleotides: TGCAGCGTTGATGCGGGGAACACCGGGGAGCTGTTTTTT. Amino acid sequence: CSVDAGNTGELFF.

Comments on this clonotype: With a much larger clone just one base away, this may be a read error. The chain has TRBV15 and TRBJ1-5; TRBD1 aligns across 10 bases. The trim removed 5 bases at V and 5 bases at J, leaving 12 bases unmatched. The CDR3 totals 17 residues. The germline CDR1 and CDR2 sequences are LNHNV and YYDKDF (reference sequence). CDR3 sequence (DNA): TGTGCCACCAGCGATGCAGAGACAGGGGGCGCGGATCAGCCCCAGCATTTT. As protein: CATSDAETGGADQPQHF.

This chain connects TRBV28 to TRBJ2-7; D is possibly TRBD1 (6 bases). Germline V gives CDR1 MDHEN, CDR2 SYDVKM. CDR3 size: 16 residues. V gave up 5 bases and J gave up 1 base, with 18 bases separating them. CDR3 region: CASSPLFGGASYEQYF. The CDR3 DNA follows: TGTGCCAGCAGTCCTCTTTTTGGGGGCGCTTCCTACGAGCAGTACTTC.

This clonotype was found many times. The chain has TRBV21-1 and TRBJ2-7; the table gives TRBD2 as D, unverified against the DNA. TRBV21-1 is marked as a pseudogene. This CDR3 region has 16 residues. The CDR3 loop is CASSKMGKRDRNEQYF. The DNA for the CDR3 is TGTGCCAGCAGCAAAATGGGGAAGCGGGACCGGAACGAGCAGTACTTC.

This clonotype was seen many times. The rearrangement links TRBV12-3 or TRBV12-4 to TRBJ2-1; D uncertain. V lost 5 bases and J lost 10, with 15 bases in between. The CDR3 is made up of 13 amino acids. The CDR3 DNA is TGTGCCAGCAGTGGAACTCTAGGGCCCGAGCAGTTCTTC. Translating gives CASSGTLGPEQFF.

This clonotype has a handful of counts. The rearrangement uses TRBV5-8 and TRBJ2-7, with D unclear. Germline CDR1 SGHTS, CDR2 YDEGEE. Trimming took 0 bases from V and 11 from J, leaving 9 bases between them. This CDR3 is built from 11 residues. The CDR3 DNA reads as TGTGCCAGCAGCTTGGGGTTCCAGGAGTACTTC. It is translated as CASSLGFQEYF.

In nucleotides, the CDR3 is TGTGCCAGCAGGCTAGTAGCCTACAATGAGCAGTTCTTC. It encodes CASRLVAYNEQFF. The chain joins TRBV6-5 to TRBJ2-1; D gene ambiguous. V was trimmed by 6 bases and J by 2 bases, leaving 8 bases between them. Looked up from germline, CDR1 is MNHEY and CDR2 is SVGAGI. The CDR3 runs 13 residues.

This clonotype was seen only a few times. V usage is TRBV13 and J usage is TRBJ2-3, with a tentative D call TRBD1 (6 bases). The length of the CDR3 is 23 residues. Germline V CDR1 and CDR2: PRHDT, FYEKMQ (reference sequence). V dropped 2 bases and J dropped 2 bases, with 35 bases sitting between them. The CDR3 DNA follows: TGTGCCAGCAGCTTATCGATAGAGGGGGTATCTTGGTCCGACAGCTCGAACACAGATACGCAGTATTTT. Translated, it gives CASSLSIEGVSWSDSSNTDTQYF.

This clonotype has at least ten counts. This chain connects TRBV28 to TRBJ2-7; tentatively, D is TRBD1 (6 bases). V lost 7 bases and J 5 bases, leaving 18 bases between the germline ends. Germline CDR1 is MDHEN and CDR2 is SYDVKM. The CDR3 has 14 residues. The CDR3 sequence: CASNPRDRIHEQYF. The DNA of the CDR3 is TGTGCCAGCAACCCTAGAGACAGGATCCACGAGCAGTACTTC.